The 7 T cell receptor beta chains in this list originate from one sample, sequenced in a study of blood T cell repertoires in COVID-19. Sequencing used immunoSEQ multiplex PCR; TCRdb keeps in-frame clones, though not all of them. The sample comprises approximately 230,000 clones, 86% of which are singletons, and around 2.2% rests with the top ten. Sequencing used peripheral blood. Receptors originate from a man younger than 45 who had recovered from COVID-19.

The rearrangement joins TRBV27 to TRBJ1-5; D is perhaps TRBD1 (5 bases). Germline V gene data show CDR1 as MNHEY and CDR2 as SMNVEV (reference sequence). Trimming cost V 4 bases and J 5 bases, with 21 bases left between them. The CDR3 has 17 amino acids. The CDR3 protein is CASSSGPGLGRDQPQHF. The CDR3 region has the DNA TGTGCCAGCAGTTCGGGGCCGGGCCTAGGGAGGGATCAGCCCCAGCATTTT.

The chain recombines TRBV11-2 with TRBJ1-2, with 8 nucleotides matching TRBD1. Germline loops: CDR1 SGHAT, CDR2 FQNNGV. The CDR3 runs to 14 residues. Trimming removed 5 bases from V and 6 bases from J; junction bases left unmatched: 8. CDR3 sequence reads: CASSPSARGHGYTF. The CDR3 region has the DNA TGTGCCAGCAGCCCCTCGGCCAGGGGGCATGGCTACACCTTC.

The V call is TRBV5-5, the J call TRBJ1-1, with D possibly TRBD1 on 5 matching bases. Trimming took off 5 bases at V and 4 bases at J, with 12 bases between the two ends. The CDR3 loop spans 13 amino acids. CDR1 is SGHKS, CDR2 YYEKEE, per germline (reference sequence). The CDR3 DNA sequence: TGTGCCAGCAGTTATCAGGGCCGCACTGAAGCTTTCTTT. This gives the protein CASSYQGRTEAFF.

This chain links TRBV18 with TRBJ2-3; 7 nucleotides match TRBD2. Germline V gene data show CDR1 as KGHSH and CDR2 as LQKENI. V trimming: 3 bases; J trimming: 6 bases; junction bases outside the gene matches: 9. The CDR3 runs to 15 residues. The CDR3 region is CASSPPGPREDTQYF. In nucleotides, the CDR3 is TGTGCCAGCTCACCCCCGGGACCGCGGGAGGATACGCAGTATTTT.

The table lists this clone with a few counts. V gene TRBV6-5 combines with J gene TRBJ1-5; D call uncertain. This CDR3 is 13 amino acids long. Germline loops: CDR1 MNHEY, CDR2 SVGAGI. V dropped 0 bases and J dropped 9 bases, with 9 bases sitting between them. As DNA, the CDR3 is TGTGCCAGCAGTTACTCGGAGACGTGGCCCCAGCATTTT. Translated, it gives CASSYSETWPQHF.

This chain connects TRBV5-1 to TRBJ2-4; TRBD2 is a possible D gene (5 bases). The CDR3 is made up of 15 amino acids. The germline gives CDR1 SGHRS, CDR2 YFSETQ. V was pared by 1 base and J by 8 bases, with 16 bases between. CDR3 loop: CASSLMGETSDIQYF. For the CDR3, the DNA is TGCGCCAGCAGCTTGATGGGAGAAACGTCGGACATTCAGTACTTC.

This clone has a handful of counts. This chain links TRBV7-2 with TRBJ2-7; 8 positions match TRBD2. The V and J ends lost 2 bases and 3 bases, in that order; junction bases with no gene match: 12. CDR1 and CDR2 (germline): SGHTA, FQGNSA. The CDR3 is made up of 17 amino acids. The CDR3 spells CASSLRRGRGGLYEQYF. The CDR3 nucleotides read TGTGCCAGCAGCTTACGTCGCGGCCGGGGGGGGCTCTACGAGCAGTACTTC.